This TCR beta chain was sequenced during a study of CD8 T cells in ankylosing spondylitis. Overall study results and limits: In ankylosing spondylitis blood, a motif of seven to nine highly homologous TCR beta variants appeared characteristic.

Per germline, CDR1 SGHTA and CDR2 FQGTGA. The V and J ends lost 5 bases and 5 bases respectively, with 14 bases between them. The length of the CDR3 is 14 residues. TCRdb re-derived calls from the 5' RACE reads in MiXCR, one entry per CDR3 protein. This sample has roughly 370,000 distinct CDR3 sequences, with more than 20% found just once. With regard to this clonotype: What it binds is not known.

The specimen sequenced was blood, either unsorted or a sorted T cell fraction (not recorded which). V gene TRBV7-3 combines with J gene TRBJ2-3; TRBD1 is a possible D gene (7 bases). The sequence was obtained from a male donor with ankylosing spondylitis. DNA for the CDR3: TGTGCCAGCAGCCCGACCCAGGGGGGAGATACGCAGTATTTT. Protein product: CASSPTQGGDTQYF. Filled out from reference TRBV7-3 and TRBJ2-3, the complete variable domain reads GAGVSQTPSNKVTEKGKYVELRCDPISGHTALYWYRQSLGQGPEFLIYFQGTGAADDSGLPNDRFFAVRPEGSVSTLKIQRTERGDSAVYLCASSPTQGGDTQYFGPGTRLTVL.